Below, 23 T cell receptor beta chains from the same sample are listed, as sequenced in a study of T cell responses to AZD1222 COVID-19 vaccine. Profiled with immunoSEQ multiplex PCR; TCRdb holds only in-frame clones, not every one. The repertoire includes approximately 300,000 clones, 94% of them detected once, and around 0.57% sits in the top ten. This sample comprised peripheral blood, obtained 28 days after the second AZD1222 dose. The receptors derive from an adult who received the AZD1222 COVID-19 vaccine.

This chain links TRBV19 with TRBJ2-7; the match to TRBD1 covers 8 bases. Germline V CDR1 and CDR2: LNHDA, SQIVND (reference sequence). V lost 4 bases to trimming and J lost 1 base; unmatched junction nucleotides: 3. The CDR3 is made up of 14 amino acids. The CDR3 reads CASSTWTGSYEQYF. The CDR3, as DNA: TGTGCCAGTAGTACGTGGACAGGGTCCTACGAGCAGTACTTC.

This chain links TRBV7-9 with TRBJ1-5; 7 nucleotides agree with TRBD1. The CDR3 has 17 residues. V lost 5 bases, J lost 0 bases, and 10 bases stayed unmatched. In germline, CDR1 is SEHNR, CDR2 FQNEAQ (reference sequence). The CDR3 sequence is CASSHGTGAYSNQPQHF. In DNA form, the CDR3 reads TGTGCCAGCAGCCACGGAACAGGGGCTTATAGCAATCAGCCCCAGCATTTT.

V gene TRBV9 combines with J gene TRBJ2-6, with D possibly being TRBD1 or TRBD2 (5 bases each). The CDR3 is 17 residues long. CDR1 and CDR2 from the germline V gene are SGDLS and YYNGEE. V lost 4 bases, J lost 4 bases, and 18 bases lay in between. This CDR3 is CASSSQVRGAGANVLTF. CDR3 DNA: TGTGCCAGCAGCTCCCAGGTGAGAGGGGCCGGGGCCAACGTCCTGACTTTC.

This rearrangement joins TRBV6-1 to TRBJ1-1; the match to TRBD1 covers 7 bases. Germline lookup yields CDR1 MNHNS and CDR2 SASEGT. The CDR3 covers 14 residues. The V and J ends lost 3 bases and 8 bases, in that order; junction bases with no gene match: 9. The CDR3 DNA reads as TGTGCCAGCAGTGAGCGGGACAGATTTTCCGAAGCTTTCTTT. As protein: CASSERDRFSEAFF.

CDR3 bases: TGTGCCAGCAGTAGCCTAGGCTACGAGCAGTACTTC. Protein: CASSSLGYEQYF. The chain has TRBV2 and TRBJ2-7; D unclear. Germline loops: CDR1 SNHLY, CDR2 FYNNEI. V lost 5 bases, J lost 3 bases, and 8 bases lay in between. The CDR3 has 12 amino acids.

This clone was recorded only once. This sequence joins TRBV21-1 and TRBJ2-4; the D call in the table, TRBD2, was not verified against the DNA. TRBV21-1 is an annotated pseudogene. The CDR3 has 15 residues. The CDR3 DNA is TGTGCCAGCAGTAGGACCCAGGGACTCAAAAACATTCAGTACTTC. Amino acids: CASSRTQGLKNIQYF.

The table lists this clone with a count of one. The chain uses TRBV6-5 and TRBJ2-7, with TRBD2 identical over 8 bases. The CDR3 spans 14 residues. Germline CDR1 is MNHEY and CDR2 is SVGAGI. V gave up 5 bases and J gave up 6 bases; unmatched junction bases: 9. The CDR3 here is CASSPGGRQFEQYF. The CDR3 nucleotides are TGTGCCAGCAGTCCGGGGGGGAGGCAGTTCGAGCAGTACTTC.

J is TRBJ2-4 and V is TRBV27; D gene uncertain. V shed 5 bases and J shed 6 bases, with 8 bases lying between them. CDR3 size: 12 residues. Germline assignment: CDR1 MNHEY and CDR2 SMNVEV (reference sequence). CDR3 protein: CASSPTPNIQYF. CDR3 coding DNA: TGTGCCAGCAGTCCCACCCCAAACATTCAGTACTTC.

The CDR3 is CATSATTGEAYNEQFF. The CDR3 coding sequence is TGTGCCACCAGTGCAACGACAGGGGAAGCCTACAATGAGCAGTTCTTC. This chain joins TRBV24-1 and TRBJ2-1, with 8 positions matching TRBD1. The V gene's germline CDR1 is KGHDR and CDR2 SFDVKD. Losses at the gene ends were 5 bases for V and 2 bases for J; bases not matched to a gene: 7. The CDR3 has 16 amino acids.

The V call is TRBV30, the J call TRBJ2-2, with 7 bases aligning to TRBD1. Unmatched junction bases numbered 3, after V lost 3 bases and J lost 5 bases. The CDR3 has 13 amino acids. The germline CDR1 and CDR2 sequences are GTSNPN and SVGIG (reference sequence). The CDR3 spells CAWRYRGTGELFF. The CDR3 coding sequence is TGTGCCTGGAGATACAGGGGAACCGGGGAGCTGTTTTTT.

The chain has TRBV28 and TRBJ2-3; TRBD2 agrees at 7 bases. The CDR3 contains 12 residues. The junction had 2 bases not matched to a gene; V was cut back by 4 bases and J by 7 bases. The germline V gene has CDR1 MDHEN and CDR2 SYDVKM. The CDR3 is CASSWGGNTQYF. CDR3 nucleotides: TGTGCCAGCAGTTGGGGGGGGAATACGCAGTATTTT.

The rearrangement joins TRBV2 to TRBJ1-5, with 7 positions matching TRBD1. V trimming: 2 bases; J trimming: 6 bases; junction bases outside the gene matches: 1. The CDR3 sequence is 13 residues long. Germline CDR1 and CDR2: SNHLY and FYNNEI. The CDR3 nucleotides read TGTGCCAGCAGTGAAACAGGGGTTCAGCCCCAGCATTTT. Protein: CASSETGVQPQHF.

The V and J genes are TRBV5-1 and TRBJ1-2; TRBD1 is a possible D gene (6 bases). Trimming left V 6 bases short and J 3 bases short, with 9 bases between. Germline lookup yields CDR1 SGHRS and CDR2 YFSETQ. CDR3 size: 12 residues. In DNA form, the CDR3 reads TGCGCCAGCAAGGAGGGGGACTATGGCTACACCTTC. Translated, it gives CASKEGDYGYTF.

The rearrangement joins TRBV2 to TRBJ2-3; 8 nucleotides line up with TRBD1. The V gene's germline CDR1 is SNHLY and CDR2 FYNNEI. This CDR3 contains 15 residues. With V trimmed by 5 bases and J by 0 bases, 4 bases remained unmatched. Here the CDR3 reads CASSRQGTSTDTQYF. Here the CDR3 DNA reads TGTGCCAGCAGTAGACAGGGGACTAGCACAGATACGCAGTATTTT.

The chain couples TRBV6-5 to TRBJ1-5; weak D call: TRBD1 (6 bases). CDR1 is MNHEY and CDR2 is SVGAGI in the germline V gene. Trimming cost V 6 bases and J 2 bases, with 11 bases left between them. This CDR3 contains 14 residues. The CDR3 DNA is TGTGCCAGCAGATTTGCAGGGGGCAATCAGCCCCAGCATTTT. It codes for CASRFAGGNQPQHF.

This chain joins TRBV11-2 and TRBJ1-1; D unresolved. Germline assignment: CDR1 SGHAT and CDR2 FQNNGV. The ends were cut back, 5 bases at V and 5 bases at J, with 18 bases in the middle. CDR3 length: 15 amino acids. This CDR3 is CASSPLTGRFTEAFF. CDR3 nucleotide sequence: TGTGCCAGCAGCCCCCTTACGGGGAGGTTTACTGAAGCTTTCTTT.

The rearrangement joins TRBV27 to TRBJ1-5; possibly TRBD1 for D (5 bases). Trimming took 6 bases from V and 4 from J, leaving 10 bases between them. Germline V gene data show CDR1 as MNHEY and CDR2 as SMNVEV (reference sequence). The CDR3 totals 13 residues. The CDR3 spells CASSQGRNQPQHF. The CDR3 nucleotides read TGTGCCAGCAGCCAGGGACGGAATCAGCCCCAGCATTTT.

The chain has TRBV20-1 and TRBJ2-7, with 12 bases that match TRBD2. The CDR3 has 14 amino acids. Trimming cost V 3 bases and J 5 bases; bases outside gene matches: 5. Germline CDR1 DFQATT, CDR2 SNEGSKA (reference sequence). This CDR3 is CSASWRTSGNEQYF. The CDR3 DNA sequence: TGCAGTGCTAGTTGGCGGACTAGCGGGAACGAGCAGTACTTC.

The chain has TRBV7-3 and TRBJ2-2; a weak D match, TRBD2 (5 bases). The length of the CDR3 is 15 residues. Germline CDR1 and CDR2: SGHTA and FQGTGA. V lost 1 base to trimming and J lost 10 bases, with 16 bases between them. The chain's CDR3 is CASSLRPSSREELFF. The CDR3 coding sequence is TGTGCCAGCAGCTTAAGGCCCTCTAGCCGTGAGGAGCTGTTTTTT.

The chain is built from TRBV28 and TRBJ2-3, with D perhaps given as TRBD1 or TRBD2 (5 bases each). Trimming removed 3 bases at V and 3 bases at J, with 13 bases between. The germline V gene encodes CDR1 MDHEN and CDR2 SYDVKM. This CDR3 is built from 15 residues. The CDR3 loop is CASSFIGGATDTQYF. The DNA of the CDR3 is TGTGCCAGCAGTTTTATTGGGGGAGCGACAGATACGCAGTATTTT.

The V gene is TRBV29-1, the J gene TRBJ1-4; no reliable D call. Trimming pared 2 bases from V and 7 bases from J, leaving 8 bases between. There are 12 residues in the CDR3. CDR1 and CDR2 (germline): SQVTM, ANQGSEA. Here the CDR3 reads CSVEPLGEKLFF. The CDR3 bases are TGCAGCGTTGAACCATTAGGTGAAAAACTGTTTTTT. Variable domain in full (rest from reference TRBV29-1 and TRBJ1-4): SAVISQKPSRDICQRGTSLTIQCQVDSQVTMMFWYRQQPGQSLTLIATANQGSEATYESGFVIDKFPISRPNLTFSTLTVSNMSPEDSSIYLCSVEPLGEKLFFGSGTQLSVL.

The chain links TRBV12-5 to TRBJ2-1, with TRBD2 as a possible D gene (6 bases). Germline CDR1 reads LGHNT; CDR2 reads FRNRAP. This CDR3 has 17 amino acids. V lost 0 bases, J lost 2 bases, and 14 bases lay in between. In DNA form, the CDR3 reads TGTGCTAGTGGTTTGGTTCTCCGGGGAGGAACCTACAATGAGCAGTTCTTC. Amino acid sequence: CASGLVLRGGTYNEQFF.

The J gene is TRBJ1-1, the V gene TRBV6-5; D is unresolved. Trimming shortened V by 5 bases and J by 1 base, and 11 bases separated the two germline ends. The CDR3 totals 14 residues. CDR1 and CDR2 (germline): MNHEY, SVGAGI. The CDR3 is CASSPGRKNTEAFF. CDR3 DNA: TGTGCCAGCAGTCCCGGACGGAAGAACACTGAAGCTTTCTTT.